The 2 T cell receptor beta chains in this list originate from one sample, sequenced in a study of cytotoxic CD8 clonotypes in ibrutinib-treated CLL. This table comes from immunoSEQ multiplex PCR, and its TCRdb copy is limited to in-frame clones, with some not included. The sample includes 90,000 to 100,000 clones, around 73% of them seen just once. The specimen was PBMCs, collected after 12 months of ibrutinib treatment. All receptors derive from a human donor with chronic lymphocytic leukemia.

The J gene is TRBJ2-3, the V gene TRBV7-9; D unresolved. Deletions cut 5 bases from V and 2 bases from J, with 20 bases between. Germline V lookup: CDR1 SEHNR, CDR2 FQNEAQ (reference sequence). The CDR3 consists of 17 residues. Here the CDR3 DNA reads TGTGCCAGCAGCCTAGGTATGGCCGTAGAAGCCACAGATACGCAGTATTTT. Protein: CASSLGMAVEATDTQYF.

The chain couples TRBV7-9 to TRBJ2-3; tentatively, D is TRBD1 (5 bases). The CDR3 is 15 amino acids. V lost 3 bases to trimming and J lost 2 bases, with 12 bases between them. From germline, CDR1 is SEHNR and CDR2 FQNEAQ (reference sequence). CDR3 sequence reads: CASSFGAGPTDTQYF. The CDR3 region has the DNA TGTGCCAGCAGCTTTGGGGCAGGGCCCACAGATACGCAGTATTTT.